The clone carrying this TCR beta chain was counted between two and nine times. Its target is unknown. These data come from a study of identical twins. Notes on the study in general: The degree of excess twin sharing was weaker in beta out-of-frame sequences. An excess of low generation probability was shown by twin-shared out-of-frame alpha sequences. Cord blood beta clonotypes present at high abundance carried fewer insertions; no such pattern appeared in memory repertoires.

Template switching supplied a universal primer site; unique molecular identifiers were carried on the cDNA. TCRdb called the 5' RACE reads again in MiXCR, with one record for every CDR3 protein. The sample carries approximately 350,000 distinct CDR3 sequences, roughly an eighth recorded once. Germline V gives CDR1 KGHDR, CDR2 SFDVKD. The CDR3 contains 14 residues. V lost 1 base to trimming and J lost 1 base, with 7 bases between them. These records were also assigned to another study, of yellow fever vaccine responses in identical twins.

The chain recombines TRBV24-1 with TRBJ2-7; unclear D gene. This TCR derives from a woman younger than 30 in good health. Sequenced: CD8+ T cells sorted from blood. DNA for the CDR3: TGTGCCACCAGTGATTTCCCACGTTCCTACGAGCAGTACTTC. This encodes CATSDFPRSYEQYF.